A single sample is the source of the 10 T cell receptor beta chains below, sequenced in a study of PD-L1 blockade in urothelial cancer. Time point: pretreatment peripheral blood. Generated by immunoSEQ multiplex PCR, the TCRdb table keeps only in-frame clones and is missing some. The sample records about 86,000 clones, more than 75% being singletons. The sample consisted of PBMCs, taken around atezolizumab (anti-PD-L1) treatment. The receptors stem from a man in his 60s with urothelial cancer.

The CDR3 protein is CASSTLVGGEQYF. The CDR3 DNA sequence: TGCGCCAGCAGCACTTTGGTCGGCGGAGAGCAGTACTTC. The V and J genes are TRBV5-1 and TRBJ2-7; D is undetermined. With 4 bases removed from V and 7 bases from J, the gap between germline ends came to 15 bases. This CDR3 is built from 13 residues. Germline V gives CDR1 SGHRS, CDR2 YFSETQ.

CDR3 in DNA: TGTGCCTGGAGTGTTAAAGGGGTATTCAATCAGCCCCAGCATTTT. Translation: CAWSVKGVFNQPQHF. This sequence joins TRBV30 and TRBJ1-5, with D possibly being TRBD1 (5 bases). V lost 0 bases and J lost 3, with 12 bases in between. This CDR3 has 15 amino acids. Germline lookup yields CDR1 GTSNPN and CDR2 SVGIG (reference sequence).

The chain uses TRBV30 and TRBJ1-2, with D tentatively TRBD1 (5 bases). The CDR3 has 11 residues. The germline gives CDR1 GTSNPN, CDR2 SVGIG (reference sequence). V gave up 3 bases and J gave up 8 bases, with 10 bases separating them. The CDR3 loop reads CAWREDRGYTF. The CDR3 DNA reads as TGTGCCTGGAGGGAAGACAGAGGCTACACCTTC.

V and J are TRBV9 and TRBJ1-2; D is possibly TRBD1 (6 bases). Germline V gene data show CDR1 as SGDLS and CDR2 as YYNGEE. The CDR3 contains 12 residues. Trimming stripped 7 bases from V and 4 bases from J, with 11 bases between. This CDR3 reads CASGGAPYGYTF. CDR3 nucleotide sequence: TGTGCCAGCGGGGGGGCGCCCTATGGCTACACCTTC.

The chain uses TRBV25-1 and TRBJ2-3; D uncertain. Trimming cost V 4 bases and J 3 bases, with 8 bases left between them. Germline-derived CDR1 and CDR2 are MGHDK and SYGVNS. This CDR3 has 13 residues. CDR3 coding DNA: TGTGCCAGCAGTGGAGGTGTGACAGATACGCAGTATTTT. Protein product: CASSGGVTDTQYF.

The chain recombines TRBV6-1 with TRBJ1-2; D remains ambiguous. The CDR3 loop spans 14 amino acids. The V gene's germline CDR1 is MNHNS and CDR2 SASEGT. Trimming took 6 bases from V and 4 from J, leaving 15 bases between them. CDR3 DNA sequence: TGTGCCAGCAGACCACGGTGGTCCTCCTATGGCTACACCTTC. Residues: CASRPRWSSYGYTF.

This clone appeared a few times. The chain recombines TRBV28 with TRBJ1-4, with 8 nucleotides matching TRBD1. Germline assignment: CDR1 MDHEN and CDR2 SYDVKM. J lost 0 bases, V lost 3 bases, and 6 bases had no gene match. The length of the CDR3 is 17 residues. The CDR3 here is CASSFYRQGTTNEKLFF. The CDR3 DNA reads TGTGCCAGCAGTTTTTATCGACAGGGGACAACTAATGAAAAACTGTTTTTT.

J is TRBJ2-7 and V is TRBV19; 7 bases fit TRBD2. The CDR3 covers 15 residues. Germline CDR1 is LNHDA and CDR2 is SQIVND (reference sequence). V lost 3 bases, J lost 1 base, and 6 bases stayed unmatched. CDR3 in DNA: TGTGCCAGTAGTATTTCCGAGGGAGGGTCCTACGAGCAGTACTTC. This translates into CASSISEGGSYEQYF.

This chain joins TRBV5-5 and TRBJ2-4; the D gene is possibly TRBD2 (5 bases). V was shortened by 4 bases and J by 6 bases, with 14 bases between the two germline ends. The germline V gene has CDR1 SGHKS and CDR2 YYEKEE (reference sequence). The CDR3 has 14 residues. CDR3 amino acids: CASSPPGMGNIQYF. In nucleotides, the CDR3 is TGTGCCAGCAGCCCCCCGGGGATGGGAAACATTCAGTACTTC.

V and J are TRBV28 and TRBJ1-2; D possibly corresponds to TRBD1 (6 bases). CDR3 length equals 13 residues. V lost 3 bases to trimming and J lost 3 bases, with 8 bases between them. Germline CDR1 is MDHEN and CDR2 is SYDVKM. CDR3 protein: CASSFNRDYGYTF. CDR3 sequence (DNA): TGTGCCAGCAGTTTTAACAGGGACTATGGCTACACCTTC.